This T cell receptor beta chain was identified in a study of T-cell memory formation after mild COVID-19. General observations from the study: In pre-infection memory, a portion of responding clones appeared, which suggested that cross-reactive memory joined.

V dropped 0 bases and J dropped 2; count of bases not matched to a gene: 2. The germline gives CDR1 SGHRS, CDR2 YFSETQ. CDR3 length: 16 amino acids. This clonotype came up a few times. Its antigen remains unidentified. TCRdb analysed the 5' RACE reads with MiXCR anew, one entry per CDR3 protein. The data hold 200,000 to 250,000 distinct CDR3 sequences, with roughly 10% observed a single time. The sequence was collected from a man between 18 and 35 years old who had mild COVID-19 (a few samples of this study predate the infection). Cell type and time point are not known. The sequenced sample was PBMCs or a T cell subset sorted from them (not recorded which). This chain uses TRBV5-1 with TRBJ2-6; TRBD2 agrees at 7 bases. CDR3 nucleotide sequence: TGCGCCAGCAGCTTGGTAGCGGGCGCTGGGGCCAACGTCCTGACTTTC. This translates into CASSLVAGAGANVLTF.